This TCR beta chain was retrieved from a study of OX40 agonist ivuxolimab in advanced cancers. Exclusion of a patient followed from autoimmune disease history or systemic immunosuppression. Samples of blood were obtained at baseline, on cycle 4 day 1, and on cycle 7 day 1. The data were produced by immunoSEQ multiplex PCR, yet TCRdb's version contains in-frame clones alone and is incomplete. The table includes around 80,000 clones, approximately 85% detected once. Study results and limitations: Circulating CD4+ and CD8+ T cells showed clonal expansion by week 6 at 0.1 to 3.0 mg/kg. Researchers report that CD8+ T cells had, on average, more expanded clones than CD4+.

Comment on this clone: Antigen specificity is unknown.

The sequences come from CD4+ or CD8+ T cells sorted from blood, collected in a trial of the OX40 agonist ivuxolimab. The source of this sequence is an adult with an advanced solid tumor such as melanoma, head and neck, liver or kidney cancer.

The CDR3 reads CASTPGEVGYTF. CDR3 DNA sequence: TGTGCCAGCACCCCTGGAGAAGTCGGCTACACCTTC. V usage is TRBV6-5 and J usage is TRBJ1-2; D call uncertain. CDR1 and CDR2 from the germline V gene are MNHEY and SVGAGI. The CDR3 is made up of 12 amino acids. Trimming left V 7 bases short and J 8 bases short, with 14 bases between.